This T cell receptor (beta chain) was captured in a study of PD-1 blockade in classical Hodgkin lymphoma. Study-level findings and limits: Significantly greater TCR diversity emerged by C4D1 in CD4+ cells but not CD8+ cells. Reported findings placed baseline TCR diversity lower in newly diagnosed patients (compared with healthy donors). Complete responders' diversity at baseline resembled that of newly diagnosed patients.

A remark on this clone: Its antigen is as yet unknown.

Clones were sequenced by immunoSEQ multiplex PCR, and TCRdb holds only the in-frame ones, with some missing. The sample lists 40,000 to 65,000 clones; roughly 86% were seen once. Time point: cycle 4 day 1 (C4D1), after five to seven weeks of nivolumab. All patients relapsed after autologous stem cell transplantation, and brentuximab vedotin exposure varied. Each best response was a complete response, a partial response or progressive disease. CDR3 length: 13 amino acids. With 5 bases removed from V and 1 base from J, the gap between germline ends came to 9 bases. Germline V gene data show CDR1 as MNHEY and CDR2 as SMNVEV (reference sequence).

This receptor was identified in a human donor with classical Hodgkin lymphoma. The gene calls are TRBV27 and TRBJ2-7; weak D call: TRBD1 (5 bases). The source was peripheral blood mononuclear cells (PBMCs), collected before the fourth cycle of nivolumab. This chain's CDR3 is CASSLRGSYEQYF. CDR3 DNA sequence: TGTGCCAGCAGTCTAAGGGGATCCTACGAGCAGTACTTC.